Following are 8 T cell receptor beta chains from one sample sequenced in a study of CXCR3-negative and CXCR3-positive naive CD8 T cells. cDNA libraries for TRB were generated by 5' RACE incorporating UMI labels. Following a re-call of the 5' RACE reads, TCRdb has one entry per CDR3 protein and lacks DNA. The table lists about 26,000 distinct CDR3 sequences. Input material: naive CXCR3- CD8+ T cells from blood. The subset: CD45RO-CCR7+CD27+CD95- naive CD8+ T cells lacking CXCR3 (TNR3-). The receptor set was obtained from a human donor in good health. Some clones in this sample may be carry-over from other donors' samples.

The chain has TRBV7-2 and TRBJ2-3. CDR3 size: 15 residues. Per germline, CDR1 SGHTA and CDR2 FQGNSA. This CDR3 is CASSLRFHTTDTQYF.

The chain employs TRBV7-9 and TRBJ2-7; the D call of TRBD2 rests on TCRdb alone, since no DNA is present to check it. The CDR3 totals 15 residues. Germline loops: CDR1 SEHNR, CDR2 FQNEAQ (reference sequence). The CDR3: CASSVTQGLAYEQYF.

Judged by frequency, this clonotype is medium-sized. J is TRBJ2-1 and V is TRBV6-4; the TCRdb call, TRBD1, lacks DNA for checking. Germline CDR1 and CDR2: MRHNA and SNTAGT. This CDR3 contains 14 residues. The CDR3 loop reads CASSDLGGYNEQFF.

Its frequency marks this clonotype as medium-sized. J is TRBJ1-2 and V is TRBV12-3 or TRBV12-4. The CDR3 length is 13 residues. CDR3 sequence: CASSLGGGVGYTF.

The J gene is TRBJ1-1, the V gene TRBV29-1. Germline-derived CDR1 and CDR2 are SQVTM and ANQGSEA. This CDR3 comprises 15 residues. The CDR3 reads CSVEGVQGGNTEAFF.

The V and J genes are TRBV7-9 and TRBJ1-1; TCRdb proposes TRBD1, but this gene call is untestable without DNA. CDR3 length: 15 residues. From germline, CDR1 is SEHNR and CDR2 FQNEAQ (reference sequence). This CDR3 is CASSPPGVPATEAFF. Complete variable domain (other parts from reference TRBV7-9 and TRBJ1-1): DTGVSQNPRHKITKRGQNVTFRCDPISEHNRLYWYRQTLGQGPEFLTYFQNEAQLEKSRLLSDRFSAERPKGSFSTLEIQRTEQGDSAMYLCASSPPGVPATEAFFGQGTRLTVV.

The chain uses TRBV29-1 and TRBJ2-7; TCRdb names TRBD1, which stays unverified in the absence of DNA. Per the germline V gene, CDR1 is SQVTM and CDR2 is ANQGSEA. The CDR3 runs 13 residues. CDR3 protein: CSVEGQGTYEQYF.

The chain's CDR3 is CASSLVGSGETQYF. The V gene is TRBV5-6, the J gene TRBJ2-5. The CDR3 is made up of 14 amino acids. Germline CDR1 reads SGHDT; CDR2 reads YYEEEE.